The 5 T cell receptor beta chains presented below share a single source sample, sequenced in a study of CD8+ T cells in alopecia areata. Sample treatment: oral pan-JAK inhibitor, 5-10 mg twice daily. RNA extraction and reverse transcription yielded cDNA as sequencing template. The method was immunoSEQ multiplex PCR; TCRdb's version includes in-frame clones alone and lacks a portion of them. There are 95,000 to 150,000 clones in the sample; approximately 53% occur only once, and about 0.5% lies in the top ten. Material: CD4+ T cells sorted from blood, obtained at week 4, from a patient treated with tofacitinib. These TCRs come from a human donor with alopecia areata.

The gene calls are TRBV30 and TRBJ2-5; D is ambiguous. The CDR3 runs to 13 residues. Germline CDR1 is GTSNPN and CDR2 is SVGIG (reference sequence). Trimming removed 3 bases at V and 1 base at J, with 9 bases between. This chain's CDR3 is CAWSHSSQETQYF. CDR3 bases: TGTGCCTGGAGCCACAGTAGCCAAGAGACCCAGTACTTC.

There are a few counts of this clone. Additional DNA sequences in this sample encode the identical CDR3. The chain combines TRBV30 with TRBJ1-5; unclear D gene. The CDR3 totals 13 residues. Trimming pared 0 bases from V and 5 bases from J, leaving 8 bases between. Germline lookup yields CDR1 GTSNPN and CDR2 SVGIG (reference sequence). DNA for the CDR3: TGTGCCTGGAGTGTGGGAAGGGATCAGCCCCAGCATTTT. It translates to CAWSVGRDQPQHF.

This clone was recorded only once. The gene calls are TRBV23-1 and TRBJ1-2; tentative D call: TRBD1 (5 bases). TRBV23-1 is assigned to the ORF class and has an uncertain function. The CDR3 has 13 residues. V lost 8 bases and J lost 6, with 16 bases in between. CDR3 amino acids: CASRWSGGDGYTF. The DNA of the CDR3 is TGCGCCAGCCGTTGGTCGGGGGGTGATGGCTACACCTTC.

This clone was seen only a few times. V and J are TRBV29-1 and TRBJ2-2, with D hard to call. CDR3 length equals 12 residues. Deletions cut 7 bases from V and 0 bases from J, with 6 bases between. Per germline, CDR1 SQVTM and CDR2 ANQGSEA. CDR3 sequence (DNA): TGCAGCGCCGGACCGAACACCGGGGAGCTGTTTTTT. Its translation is CSAGPNTGELFF.

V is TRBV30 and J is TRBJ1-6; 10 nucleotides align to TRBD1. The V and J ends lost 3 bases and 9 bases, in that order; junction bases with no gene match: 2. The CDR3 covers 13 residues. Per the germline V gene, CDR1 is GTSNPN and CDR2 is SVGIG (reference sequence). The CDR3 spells CAWSRTGGSPLHF. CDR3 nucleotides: TGTGCCTGGAGCCGGACAGGGGGTTCACCCCTCCACTTT. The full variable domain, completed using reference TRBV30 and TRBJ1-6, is SQTIHQWPATLVQPVGSPLSLECTVEGTSNPNLYWYRQAAGRGLQLLFYSVGIGQISSEVPQNLSASRPQDRQFILSSKKLLLSDSGFYLCAWSRTGGSPLHFGNGTRLTVT.